This T cell receptor beta chain originates from a study of CD8 T cells in ankylosing spondylitis. Study findings and constraints: Past research had described some motif variants in reactive arthritis synovial fluid and blood. Matched synovial fluid from ankylosing spondylitis patients was reported to be enriched for disease-linked clones. Characteristic of ankylosing spondylitis blood, it appeared, was a TCR beta motif comprising about eight highly homologous variants.

By quantitative 5'-RACE with molecular barcodes, the TCR beta libraries were made. Via MiXCR, TCRdb re-called the 5' RACE reads, giving one row per CDR3 protein. The data contain approximately 300,000 distinct CDR3 sequences, 7% to 9% of them singletons. The table lists this clonotype with a few counts. What it binds is not known. V gave up 5 bases and J gave up 9 bases; unmatched junction bases: 5. The CDR3 totals 12 residues. Germline-derived CDR1 and CDR2 are SGHRS and YFSETQ. The sequencing sample was made of blood, either unsorted or a sorted T cell fraction (not recorded which). This TCR was sampled from a male donor with ankylosing spondylitis. The V call is TRBV5-1, the J call TRBJ2-1, with 7 bases that match TRBD1. CDR3 loop: CASSGDSSEQFF. The CDR3 DNA reads as TGCGCCAGCAGTGGGGACAGTTCTGAGCAGTTCTTC.